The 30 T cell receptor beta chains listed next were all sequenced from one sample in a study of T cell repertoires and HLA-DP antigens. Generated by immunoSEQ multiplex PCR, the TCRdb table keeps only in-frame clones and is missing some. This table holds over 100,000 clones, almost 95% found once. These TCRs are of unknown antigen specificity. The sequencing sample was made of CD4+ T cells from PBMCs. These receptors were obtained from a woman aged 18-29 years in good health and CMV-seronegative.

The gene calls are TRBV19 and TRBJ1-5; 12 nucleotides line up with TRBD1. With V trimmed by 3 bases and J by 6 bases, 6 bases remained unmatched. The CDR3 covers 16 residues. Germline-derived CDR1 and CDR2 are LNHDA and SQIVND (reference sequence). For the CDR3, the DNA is TGTGCCAGTAGTATCCTCGGGACAGGGGGCATTCAGCCCCAGCATTTT. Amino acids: CASSILGTGGIQPQHF.

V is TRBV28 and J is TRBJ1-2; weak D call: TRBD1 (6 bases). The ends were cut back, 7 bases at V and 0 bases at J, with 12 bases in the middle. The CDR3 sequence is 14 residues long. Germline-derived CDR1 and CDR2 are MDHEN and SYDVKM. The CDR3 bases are TGTGCCAGCAATCCACAGGGAGCTAACTATGGCTACACCTTC. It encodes CASNPQGANYGYTF.

CDR3 residues: CASSFDDNEQFF. For the CDR3, the DNA is TGTGCCAGCAGCTTCGACGACAATGAGCAGTTCTTC. The V gene is TRBV11-1, the J gene TRBJ2-1; D is unclear. Germline V gives CDR1 SGHAT, CDR2 FQDESV (reference sequence). CDR3 length: 12 residues. V lost 3 bases, J lost 5 bases, and 5 bases lay in between.

This CDR3 reads CASTPQGAYFSTQYF. The DNA for the CDR3 is TGCGCCAGCACCCCCCAGGGAGCGTACTTTAGTACCCAGTACTTC. The chain employs TRBV5-1 and TRBJ2-5; D is perhaps TRBD1 or TRBD2 (5 bases each). The V gene lost 6 bases and the J gene lost 8 bases, with 23 bases spanning the gap. Germline V CDR1 and CDR2: SGHRS, YFSETQ. The CDR3 sequence is 15 residues long.

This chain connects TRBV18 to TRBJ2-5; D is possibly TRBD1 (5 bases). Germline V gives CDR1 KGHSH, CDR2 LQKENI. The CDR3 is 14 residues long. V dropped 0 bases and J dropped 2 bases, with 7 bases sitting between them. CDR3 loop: CASSPPQEQETQYF. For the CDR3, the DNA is TGTGCCAGCTCACCACCACAGGAGCAAGAGACCCAGTACTTC.

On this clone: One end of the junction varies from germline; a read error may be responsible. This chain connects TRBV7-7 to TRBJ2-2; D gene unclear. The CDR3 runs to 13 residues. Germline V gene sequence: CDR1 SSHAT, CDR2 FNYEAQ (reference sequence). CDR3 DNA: TGTGCTAGCAGCATAGATGCTGGGGGGGAGCTGTTTTTT. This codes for CASSIDAGGELFF.

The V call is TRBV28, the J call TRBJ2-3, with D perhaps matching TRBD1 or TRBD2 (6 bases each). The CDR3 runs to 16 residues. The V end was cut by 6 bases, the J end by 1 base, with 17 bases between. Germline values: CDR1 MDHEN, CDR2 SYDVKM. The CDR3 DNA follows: TGTGCCAGCAGGCCCTCGTTGGGGGGCGGCACAGATACGCAGTATTTT. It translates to CASRPSLGGGTDTQYF.

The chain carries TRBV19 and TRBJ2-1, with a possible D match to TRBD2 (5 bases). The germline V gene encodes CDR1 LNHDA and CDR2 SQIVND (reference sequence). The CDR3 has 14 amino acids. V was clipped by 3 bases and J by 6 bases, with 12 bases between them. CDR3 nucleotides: TGTGCCAGTAGTATTAGGGAGTTGGGCAATGAGCAGTTCTTC. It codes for CASSIRELGNEQFF.

CDR3 in DNA: TGCGCCAGCAGCTTGGCGGCTAGCGGCTACAATGAGCAGTTCTTC. Translation gives CASSLAASGYNEQFF. The genes are TRBV5-1 and TRBJ2-1; 7 nucleotides agree with TRBD2. CDR3 length equals 15 residues. V dropped 0 bases and J dropped 3; count of bases not matched to a gene: 3. Germline V gene data show CDR1 as SGHRS and CDR2 as YFSETQ.

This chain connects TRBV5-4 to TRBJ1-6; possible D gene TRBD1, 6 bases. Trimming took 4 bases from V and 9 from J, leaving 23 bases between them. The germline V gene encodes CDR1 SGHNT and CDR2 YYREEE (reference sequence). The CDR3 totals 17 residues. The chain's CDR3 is CASSPGFAGARISPLHF. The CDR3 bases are TGTGCCAGCAGCCCCGGCTTTGCGGGGGCGCGGATTTCACCCCTCCACTTT.

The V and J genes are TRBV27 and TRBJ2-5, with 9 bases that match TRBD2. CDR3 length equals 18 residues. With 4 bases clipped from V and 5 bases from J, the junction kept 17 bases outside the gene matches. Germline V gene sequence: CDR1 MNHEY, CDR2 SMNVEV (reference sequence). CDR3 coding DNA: TGTGCCAGCAGTTCCCTGGGTGGGGTAGCGGGGGTTGGGGAGACCCAGTACTTC. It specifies CASSSLGGVAGVGETQYF.

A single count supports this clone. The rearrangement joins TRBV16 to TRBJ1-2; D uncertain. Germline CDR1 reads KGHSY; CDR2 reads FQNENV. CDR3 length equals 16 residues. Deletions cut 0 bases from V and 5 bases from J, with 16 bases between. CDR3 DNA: TGTGCCAGCAGCCAATCTGCCGCGGACCCGGGTTATGGCTACACCTTC. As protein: CASSQSAADPGYGYTF. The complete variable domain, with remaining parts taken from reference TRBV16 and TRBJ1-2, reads GEEVAQTPKHLVRGEGQKAKLYCAPIKGHSYVFWYQQVLKNEFKFLISFQNENVFDETGMPKERFSAKCLPNSPCSLEIQATKLEDSAVYFCASSQSAADPGYGYTFGSGTRLTVV.

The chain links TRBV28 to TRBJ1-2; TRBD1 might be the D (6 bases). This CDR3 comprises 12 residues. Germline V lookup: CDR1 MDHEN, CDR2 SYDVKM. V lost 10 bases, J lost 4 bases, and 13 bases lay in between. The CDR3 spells CATKDSLYGYTF. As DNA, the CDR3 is TGTGCCACCAAGGACAGTCTCTATGGCTACACCTTC.

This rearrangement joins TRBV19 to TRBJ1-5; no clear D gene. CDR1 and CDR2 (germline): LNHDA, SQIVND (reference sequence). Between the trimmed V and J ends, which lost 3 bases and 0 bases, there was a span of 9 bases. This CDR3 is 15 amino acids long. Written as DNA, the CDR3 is TGTGCCAGTAGTATCCGGGAAAATAGCAATCAGCCCCAGCATTTT. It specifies CASSIRENSNQPQHF.

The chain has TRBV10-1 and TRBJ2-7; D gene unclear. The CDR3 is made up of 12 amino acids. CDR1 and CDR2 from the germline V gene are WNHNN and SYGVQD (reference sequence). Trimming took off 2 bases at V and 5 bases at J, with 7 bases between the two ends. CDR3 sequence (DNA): TGCGCCAGCAGTGAGGGGTGGAACGAGCAGTACTTC. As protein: CASSEGWNEQYF.

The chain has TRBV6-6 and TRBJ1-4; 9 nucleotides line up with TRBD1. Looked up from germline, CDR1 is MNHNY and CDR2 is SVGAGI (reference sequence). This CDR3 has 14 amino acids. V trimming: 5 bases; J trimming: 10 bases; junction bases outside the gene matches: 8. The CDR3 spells CASSPTGGVGKLFF. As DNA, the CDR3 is TGTGCCAGCAGTCCGACAGGGGGAGTCGGAAAACTGTTTTTT.

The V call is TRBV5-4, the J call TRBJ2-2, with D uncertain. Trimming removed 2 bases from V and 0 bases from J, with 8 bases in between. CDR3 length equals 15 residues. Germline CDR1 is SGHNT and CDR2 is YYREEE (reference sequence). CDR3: CASSLLAANTGELFF. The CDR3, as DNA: TGTGCCAGCAGCTTATTGGCTGCGAACACCGGGGAGCTGTTTTTT.

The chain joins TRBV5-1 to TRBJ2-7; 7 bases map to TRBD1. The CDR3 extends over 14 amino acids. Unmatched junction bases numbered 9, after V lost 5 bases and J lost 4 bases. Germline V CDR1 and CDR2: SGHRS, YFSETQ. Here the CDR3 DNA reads TGCGCCAGCAGTCCTACAGGGGTGGGTTACGAGCAGTACTTC. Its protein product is CASSPTGVGYEQYF. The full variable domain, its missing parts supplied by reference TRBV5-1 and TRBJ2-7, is KAGVTQTPRYLIKTRGQQVTLSCSPISGHRSVSWYQQTPGQGLQFLFEYFSETQRNKGNFPGRFSGRQFSNSRSEMNVSTLELGDSALYLCASSPTGVGYEQYFGPGTRLTVT.

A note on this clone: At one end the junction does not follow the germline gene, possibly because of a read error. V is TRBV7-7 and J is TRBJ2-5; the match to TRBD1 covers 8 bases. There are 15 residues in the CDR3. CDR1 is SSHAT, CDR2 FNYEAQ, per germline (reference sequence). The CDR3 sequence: CASSPRQGLEETQYF. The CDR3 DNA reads TGTGCTAGCAGCCCCAGACAGGGGTTGGAAGAGACCCAGTACTTC.

The CDR3 coding sequence is TGTGCCAGCAGTTTATTGGGGAATCAGCCCCAGCATTTT. Its protein product is CASSLLGNQPQHF. The chain joins TRBV28 to TRBJ1-5; no clear D gene. Trimming stripped 1 base from V and 4 bases from J, with 5 bases between. Germline CDR1 reads MDHEN; CDR2 reads SYDVKM. CDR3 length equals 13 residues.

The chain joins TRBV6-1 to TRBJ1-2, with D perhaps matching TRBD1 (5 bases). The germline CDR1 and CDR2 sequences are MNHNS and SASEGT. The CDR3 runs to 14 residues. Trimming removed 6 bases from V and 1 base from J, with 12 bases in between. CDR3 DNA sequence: TGTGCCAGCAGGCTCACACAGGATAACTATGGCTACACCTTC. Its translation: CASRLTQDNYGYTF.

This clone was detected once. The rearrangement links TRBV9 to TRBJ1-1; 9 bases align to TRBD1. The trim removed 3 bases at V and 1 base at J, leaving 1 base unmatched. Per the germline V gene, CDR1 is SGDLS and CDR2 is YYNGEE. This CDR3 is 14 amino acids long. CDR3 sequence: CASSGQGENTEAFF. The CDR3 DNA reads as TGTGCCAGCAGCGGACAGGGGGAGAACACTGAAGCTTTCTTT.

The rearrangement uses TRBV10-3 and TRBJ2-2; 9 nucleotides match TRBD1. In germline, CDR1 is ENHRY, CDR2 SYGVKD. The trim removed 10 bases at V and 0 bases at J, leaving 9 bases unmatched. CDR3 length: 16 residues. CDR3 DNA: TGTGCCACCCGGGACAGGGAGACGCCGAACACCGGGGAGCTGTTTTTT. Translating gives CATRDRETPNTGELFF.

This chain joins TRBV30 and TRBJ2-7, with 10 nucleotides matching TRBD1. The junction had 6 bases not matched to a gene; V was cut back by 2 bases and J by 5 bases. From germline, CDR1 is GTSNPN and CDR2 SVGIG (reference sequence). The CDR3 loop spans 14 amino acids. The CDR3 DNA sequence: TGTGCCTGGAGTTGGGGACAGGGGAGCGACGAGCAGTACTTC. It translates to CAWSWGQGSDEQYF.

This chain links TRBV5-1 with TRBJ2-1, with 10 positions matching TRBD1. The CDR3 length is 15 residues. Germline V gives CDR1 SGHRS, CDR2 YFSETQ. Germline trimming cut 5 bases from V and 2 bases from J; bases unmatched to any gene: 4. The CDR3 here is CASRAGTGAYNEQFF. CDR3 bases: TGCGCCAGCAGGGCCGGGACAGGGGCCTACAATGAGCAGTTCTTC. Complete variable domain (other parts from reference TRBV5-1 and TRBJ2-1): KAGVTQTPRYLIKTRGQQVTLSCSPISGHRSVSWYQQTPGQGLQFLFEYFSETQRNKGNFPGRFSGRQFSNSRSEMNVSTLELGDSALYLCASRAGTGAYNEQFFGPGTRLTVL.

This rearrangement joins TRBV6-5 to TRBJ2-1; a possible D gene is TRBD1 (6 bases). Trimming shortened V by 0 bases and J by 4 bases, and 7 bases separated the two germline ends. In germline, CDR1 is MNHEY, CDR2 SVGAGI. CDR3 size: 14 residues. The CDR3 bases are TGTGCCAGCAGTTACTCCAGGGGTTACAATGAGCAGTTCTTC. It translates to CASSYSRGYNEQFF.

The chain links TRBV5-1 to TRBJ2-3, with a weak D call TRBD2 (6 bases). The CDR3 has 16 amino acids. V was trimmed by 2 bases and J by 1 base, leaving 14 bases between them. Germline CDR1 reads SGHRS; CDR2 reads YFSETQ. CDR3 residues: CASSLLRGAGTDTQYF. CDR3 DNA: TGCGCCAGCAGCTTATTACGCGGGGCCGGCACAGATACGCAGTATTTT.

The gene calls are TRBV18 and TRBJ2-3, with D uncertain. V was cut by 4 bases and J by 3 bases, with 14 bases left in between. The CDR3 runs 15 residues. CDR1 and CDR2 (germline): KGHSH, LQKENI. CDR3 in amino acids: CASSHTAVWTDTQYF. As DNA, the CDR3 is TGTGCCAGCTCACACACGGCAGTGTGGACAGATACGCAGTATTTT.

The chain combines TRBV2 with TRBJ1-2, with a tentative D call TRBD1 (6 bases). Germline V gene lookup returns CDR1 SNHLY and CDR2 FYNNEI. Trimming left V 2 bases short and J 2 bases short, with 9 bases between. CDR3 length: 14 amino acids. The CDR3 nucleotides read TGTGCCAGCAGTGAAAGGGGGAGGAACTATGGCTACACCTTC. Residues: CASSERGRNYGYTF.

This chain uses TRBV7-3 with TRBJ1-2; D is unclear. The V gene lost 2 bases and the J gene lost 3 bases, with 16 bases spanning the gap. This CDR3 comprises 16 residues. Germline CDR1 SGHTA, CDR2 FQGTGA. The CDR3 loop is CASSLWPVRGDYGYTF. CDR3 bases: TGTGCCAGCAGCTTATGGCCGGTGCGGGGAGACTATGGCTACACCTTC.